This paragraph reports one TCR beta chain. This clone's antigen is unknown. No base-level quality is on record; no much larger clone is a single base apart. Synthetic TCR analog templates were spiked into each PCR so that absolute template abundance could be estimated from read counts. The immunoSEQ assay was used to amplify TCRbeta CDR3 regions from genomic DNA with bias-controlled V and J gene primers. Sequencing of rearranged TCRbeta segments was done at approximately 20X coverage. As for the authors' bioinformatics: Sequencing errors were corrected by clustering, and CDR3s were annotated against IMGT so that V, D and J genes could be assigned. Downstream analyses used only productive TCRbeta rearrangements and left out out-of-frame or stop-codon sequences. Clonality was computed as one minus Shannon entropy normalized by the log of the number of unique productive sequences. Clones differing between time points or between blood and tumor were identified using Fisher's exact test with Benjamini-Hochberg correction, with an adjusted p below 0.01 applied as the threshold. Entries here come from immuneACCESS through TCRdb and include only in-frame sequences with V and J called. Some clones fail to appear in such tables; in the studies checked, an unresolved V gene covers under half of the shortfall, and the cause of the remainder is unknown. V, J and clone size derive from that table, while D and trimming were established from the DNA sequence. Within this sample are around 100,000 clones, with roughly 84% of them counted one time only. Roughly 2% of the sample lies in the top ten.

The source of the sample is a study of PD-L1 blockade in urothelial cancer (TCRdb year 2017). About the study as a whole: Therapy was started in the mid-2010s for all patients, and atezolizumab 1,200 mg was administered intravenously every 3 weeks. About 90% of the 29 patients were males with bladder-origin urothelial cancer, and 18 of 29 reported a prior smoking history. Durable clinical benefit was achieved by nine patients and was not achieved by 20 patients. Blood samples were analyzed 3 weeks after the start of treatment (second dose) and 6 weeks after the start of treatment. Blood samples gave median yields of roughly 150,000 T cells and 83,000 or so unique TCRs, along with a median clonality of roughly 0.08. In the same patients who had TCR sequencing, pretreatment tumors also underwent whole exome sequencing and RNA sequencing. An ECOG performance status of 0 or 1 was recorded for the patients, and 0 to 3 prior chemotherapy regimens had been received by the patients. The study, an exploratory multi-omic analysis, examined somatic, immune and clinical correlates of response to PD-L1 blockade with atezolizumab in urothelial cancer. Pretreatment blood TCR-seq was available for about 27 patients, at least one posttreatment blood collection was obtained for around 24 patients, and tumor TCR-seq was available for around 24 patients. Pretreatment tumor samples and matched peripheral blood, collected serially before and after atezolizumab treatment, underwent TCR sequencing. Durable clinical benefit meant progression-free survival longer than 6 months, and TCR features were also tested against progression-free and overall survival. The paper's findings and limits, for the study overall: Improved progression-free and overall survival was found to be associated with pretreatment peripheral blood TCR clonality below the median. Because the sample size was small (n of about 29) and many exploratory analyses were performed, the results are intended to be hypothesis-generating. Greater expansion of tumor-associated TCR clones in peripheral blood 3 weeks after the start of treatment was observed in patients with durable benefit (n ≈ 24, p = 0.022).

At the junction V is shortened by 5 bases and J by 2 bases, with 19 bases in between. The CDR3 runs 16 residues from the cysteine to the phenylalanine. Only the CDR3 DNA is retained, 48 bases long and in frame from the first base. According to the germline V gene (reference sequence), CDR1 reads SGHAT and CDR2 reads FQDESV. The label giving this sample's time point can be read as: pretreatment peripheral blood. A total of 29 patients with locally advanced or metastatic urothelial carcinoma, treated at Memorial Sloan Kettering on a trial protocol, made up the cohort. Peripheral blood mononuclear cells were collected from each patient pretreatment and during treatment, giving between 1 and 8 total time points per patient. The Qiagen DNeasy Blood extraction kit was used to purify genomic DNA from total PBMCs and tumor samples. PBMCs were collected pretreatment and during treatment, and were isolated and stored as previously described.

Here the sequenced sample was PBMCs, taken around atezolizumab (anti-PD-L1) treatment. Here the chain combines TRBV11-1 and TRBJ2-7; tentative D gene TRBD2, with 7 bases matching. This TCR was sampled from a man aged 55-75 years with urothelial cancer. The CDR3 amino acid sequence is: CASSPRGGGFTYEQYF. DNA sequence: TGTGCCAGCAGCCCCCGCGGGGGCGGGTTCACCTACGAGCAGTACTTC.